Sequencing of this T cell receptor (beta chain) was carried out in a study of blood T cell repertoires in COVID-19. The wider study: Specimens from acute and convalescent COVID-19 originated in the United States, Italy and Spain.

Deletions cut 6 bases from V and 8 bases from J, with 16 bases between. The CDR3 loop spans 13 amino acids. Germline loops: CDR1 MDHEN, CDR2 SYDVKM. Assay used: immunoSEQ multiplex PCR; TCRdb lists only in-frame clones, some missing. Here the sample spans about 33,000 clones, roughly 82% being singletons. Sequencing was carried out using peripheral blood. J is TRBJ1-1 and V is TRBV28; perhaps TRBD1 as D (5 bases). The sequence came from a human donor in a cohort sampled during active COVID-19. CDR3 loop: CASRPPWGQEAFF. DNA for the CDR3: TGTGCCAGCAGACCCCCCTGGGGCCAAGAAGCTTTCTTT.